This T cell receptor beta chain was sequenced during a study of T cells after yellow fever vaccination (dated by TCRdb to between 2018 and 2020). With regard to the full study: The SMART-Seq v4 Ultra Low Input RNA kit was used to prepare libraries from fractions with low cell numbers. Two healthy male donors, one aged 18 to 30 and one aged 30 to 40 years, made up the cohort. Bulk PBMC replicates and cell subsets were isolated from blood drawn at multiple timepoints before and after both primary and secondary immunization. To track T-cell clones before and after primary and booster YFV17D yellow fever vaccination, bulk TCR alpha and beta repertoires were sequenced longitudinally.

The sequencer listed for this sample is Illumina NovaSeq 6000. Synthesis of TCR cDNA relied on 5'RACE template switching, a step that introduced a universal primer site along with unique molecular identifiers. cDNA synthesis was primed from both the TCR alpha and TCR beta constant segments. Library amplification used two PCR steps, and the second PCR step added sample barcodes and sequencing adapters. Libraries were sequenced on Illumina HiSeq 2500 (2x100 bp) or NovaSeq (2x150 bp). On the study's bioinformatics: Demultiplexing of reads and collapsing into UMI consensus sequences were performed with MIGEC, and V(D)J alignment was carried out with MiXCR. Vaccine-responding clonotypes were identified with edgeR using replicate PBMC samples, with FDR below 0.01 and a log2 fold change above 5 up to day 15 being required. Bulk clonotypes were assigned CD4 or CD8 identity according to which sequenced CD4 or CD8 repertoire held them at higher abundance. The raw public reads went through TCRdb reprocessing: fastp at Q25, MiXCR clone calling, in-frame beta chains kept. Each CDR3 protein appears once, grouped with its most common genes and DNA. The V and J calls, along with clone size, are taken from TCRdb and not from the paper's own processing. In this sample the table shows around 260,000 distinct CDR3 sequences, around 5.3% of which occur a single time. Less than 3.5% of the sample belongs to the ten largest clones.

From the cysteine through the phenylalanine, the CDR3 covers 14 amino acids. Only CDR3 DNA is held: 42 bases, read in frame from base 1. Study-level results and caveats: A small fraction of clonotypes appeared in both the CD4 and CD8 compartments, likely as a result of convergent recombination. Compared with the primary T-cell response, the secondary T-cell response was weaker but faster, peaking on day 5 rather than day 15. Most clones expanded after primary vaccination (around 97% of CD4 and over 80% of CD8) were re-detected after the booster, suggesting that broad memory maintenance occurred. Because the study included only two donors, the extent to which the findings can be generalized is limited. Because abundant contaminating clonotypes from the bulk population could be contained in FACS-sorted repertoires, computational filtering was required.

In light of the paper, this sample's treatment or condition label describes: live attenuated yellow fever vaccine strain. PBMCs were isolated from peripheral blood using a standard Ficoll-Paque protocol. Dynabeads CD4 and CD8 positive selection kits were used to isolate the CD4 and CD8 T-cell fractions. RNA was extracted with TriZol from bulk PBMCs, CD4 and CD8 fractions, and dextramer-positive and dextramer-negative fractions. This clonotype was seen ten or more times. Its antigen target is currently unknown. Mismatch with germline at one junction end may stem from a read error. The chain links TRBV12-3 or TRBV12-4 with TRBJ2-7; 9 junctional bases match TRBD1. This specimen was CD4+ T cells sorted from PBMCs, taken on the day of the yellow fever booster vaccination. The receptor's source is a man aged 18 to 29 who received the YFV17D yellow fever vaccine. The DNA sequence follows: TGTGCCAGCAGTTTGGGTGGCTCTCCCGGACAGGGGAACTTC. Its amino acids are CASSLGGSPGQGNF.